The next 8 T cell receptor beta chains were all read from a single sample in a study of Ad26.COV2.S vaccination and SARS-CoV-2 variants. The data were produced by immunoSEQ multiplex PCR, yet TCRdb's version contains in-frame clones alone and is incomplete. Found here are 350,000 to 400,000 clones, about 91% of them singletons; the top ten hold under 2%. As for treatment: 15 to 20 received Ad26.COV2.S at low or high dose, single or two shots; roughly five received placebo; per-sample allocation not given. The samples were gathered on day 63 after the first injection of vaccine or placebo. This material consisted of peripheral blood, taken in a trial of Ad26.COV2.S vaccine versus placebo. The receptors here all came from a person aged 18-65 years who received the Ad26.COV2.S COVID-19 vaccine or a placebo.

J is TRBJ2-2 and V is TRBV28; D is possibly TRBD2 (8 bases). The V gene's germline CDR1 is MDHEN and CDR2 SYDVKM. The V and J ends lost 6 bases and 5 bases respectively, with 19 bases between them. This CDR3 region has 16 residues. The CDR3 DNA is TGTGCCAGCAGGGGACAGCGGGAGTTGGGAACCGGGGAGCTGTTTTTT. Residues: CASRGQRELGTGELFF.

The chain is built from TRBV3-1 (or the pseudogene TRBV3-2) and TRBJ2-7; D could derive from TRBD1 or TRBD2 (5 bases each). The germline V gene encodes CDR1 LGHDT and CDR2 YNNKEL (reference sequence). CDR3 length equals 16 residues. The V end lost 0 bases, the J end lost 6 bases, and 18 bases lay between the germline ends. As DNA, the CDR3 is TGTGCCAGCAGCCAAGATCGGGCAGAGGGGCCTTCCGAGCAGTACTTC. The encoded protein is CASSQDRAEGPSEQYF.

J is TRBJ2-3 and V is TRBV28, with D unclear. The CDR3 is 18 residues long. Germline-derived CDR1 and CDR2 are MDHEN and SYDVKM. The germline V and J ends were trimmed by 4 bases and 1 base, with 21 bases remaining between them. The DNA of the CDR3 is TGTGCCAGCAGTTCCCCCAAGGCAGGCACCCACGGCACAGATACGCAGTATTTT. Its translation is CASSSPKAGTHGTDTQYF.

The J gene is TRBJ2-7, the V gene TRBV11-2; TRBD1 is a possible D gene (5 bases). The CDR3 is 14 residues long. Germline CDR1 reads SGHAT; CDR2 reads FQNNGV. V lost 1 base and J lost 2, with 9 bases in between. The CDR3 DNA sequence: TGTGCCAGCAGCTTAGCAGGGAAACCCTACGAGCAGTACTTC. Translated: CASSLAGKPYEQYF. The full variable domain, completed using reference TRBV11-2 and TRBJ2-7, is EAGVAQSPRYKIIEKRQSVAFWCNPISGHATLYWYQQILGQGPKLLIQFQNNGVVDDSQLPKDRFSAERLKGVDSTLKIQPAKLEDSAVYLCASSLAGKPYEQYFGPGTRLTVT.

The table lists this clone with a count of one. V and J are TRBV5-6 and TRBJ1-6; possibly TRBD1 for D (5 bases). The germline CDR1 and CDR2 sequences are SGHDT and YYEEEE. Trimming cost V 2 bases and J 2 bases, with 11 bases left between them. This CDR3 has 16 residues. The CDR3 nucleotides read TGTGCCAGCAGCTTTCAGGGTAGGGCCTATAATTCACCCCTCCACTTT. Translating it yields CASSFQGRAYNSPLHF.

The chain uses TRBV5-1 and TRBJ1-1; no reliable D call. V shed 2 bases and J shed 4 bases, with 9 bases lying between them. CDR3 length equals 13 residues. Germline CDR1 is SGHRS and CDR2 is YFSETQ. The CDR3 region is CASSFDIPTEAFF. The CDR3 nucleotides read TGCGCCAGCAGCTTTGATATTCCCACTGAAGCTTTCTTT.

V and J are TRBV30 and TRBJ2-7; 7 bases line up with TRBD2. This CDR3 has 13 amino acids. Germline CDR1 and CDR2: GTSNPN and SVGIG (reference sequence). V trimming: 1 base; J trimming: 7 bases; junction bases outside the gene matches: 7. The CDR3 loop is CAWSGGRAREQYF. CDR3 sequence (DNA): TGTGCCTGGAGTGGAGGGAGGGCCAGGGAGCAGTACTTC.

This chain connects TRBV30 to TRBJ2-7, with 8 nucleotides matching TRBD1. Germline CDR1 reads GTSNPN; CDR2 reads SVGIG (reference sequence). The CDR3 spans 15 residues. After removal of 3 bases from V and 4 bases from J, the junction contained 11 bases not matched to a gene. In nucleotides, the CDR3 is TGTGCCTGGAGGGCGCCAGGACAGGGCGTATACGAGCAGTACTTC. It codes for CAWRAPGQGVYEQYF.